These 2 T cell receptor beta chains share one sample of origin, sequenced in a study of cytomegalovirus exposure and HLA in healthy donors. PCR amplification relied on 60 Vbeta primers (plus 13 Jbeta primers). Sequencing used immunoSEQ multiplex PCR; TCRdb keeps in-frame clones, though not all of them. The sample carries about 170,000 clones, roughly 80% recorded once. Input material: PBMCs. These receptors were taken from a male donor in good health and CMV-seronegative.

The V call is TRBV14, the J call TRBJ2-2; D gene ambiguous. The V end was cut by 3 bases, the J end by 0 bases, with 8 bases between. The CDR3 runs to 15 residues. From germline, CDR1 is SGHDN and CDR2 FVKESK. The CDR3 sequence: CASSQSRANTGELFF. CDR3 nucleotides: TGTGCCAGCAGCCAGTCCCGAGCGAACACCGGGGAGCTGTTTTTT. The variable domain in full, completed from reference TRBV14 and TRBJ2-2, reads EAGVTQFPSHSVIEKGQTVTLRCDPISGHDNLYWYRRVMGKEIKFLLHFVKESKQDESGMPNNRFLAERTGGTYSTLKVQPAELEDSGVYFCASSQSRANTGELFFGEGSRLTVL.

The V and J genes are TRBV9 and TRBJ2-7; tentative D call: TRBD2 (6 bases). The CDR3 sequence is 15 residues long. Per the germline V gene, CDR1 is SGDLS and CDR2 is YYNGEE. With 6 bases removed from V and 5 bases from J, the gap between germline ends came to 21 bases. The CDR3 coding sequence is TGTGCCAGCAACATACTCGGGGGTCCGATCCACGAGCAGTACTTC. Translated, it gives CASNILGGPIHEQYF.